The TCR beta chain under discussion was sequenced for a study of blood T cell repertoires in COVID-19. Study-wide context: Samples taken during acute and convalescent COVID-19 were collected in the United States, Italy and Spain. In each case, the material was cDNA or gDNA derived from T cells, B-cell-depleted T cells, or PBMCs.

The length of the CDR3 is 17 residues. The trim removed 7 bases at V and 7 bases at J, leaving 19 bases unmatched. From germline, CDR1 is ENHRY and CDR2 SYGVKD. Per the original methods: Amplification from reference gene primers served as the basis for estimated nucleated cell counts. Assay used: immunoSEQ multiplex PCR; TCRdb lists only in-frame clones, some missing. V, J and clone size reflect that table, while D and trimming were determined from the DNA. The data contain 150,000 to 200,000 clones, more than 60% of them seen just once; the ten biggest clones take up roughly 13%. The TCR was taken from a man between 45 and 60 years old who had recovered from COVID-19. The chain joins TRBV10-3 to TRBJ2-1, with TRBD2 matching 7 bases. Sequencing was performed on peripheral blood. The CDR3 spells CAITPSRAGPIVNEQFF. The CDR3 coding sequence is TGTGCCATCACCCCATCCCGAGCGGGACCCATTGTGAATGAGCAGTTCTTC.